A selection of T cell receptor beta chains follows, all from one sample in a study of CD4+ T cells in melanoma. Clones were read by immunoSEQ multiplex PCR, and TCRdb kept only the in-frame ones, dropping some. The sample includes about 50,000 clones, 80% to 90% seen only once; the top ten take 12%. The specimen was peripheral blood. These receptors originate from a human donor with melanoma. The CDR3 runs from the conserved cysteine through the conserved F or W. Fields, in order: D gene, V gene, J gene, CDR3 protein, CDR3 DNA. The D gene is left open where the match is weak.

>.|TRBV27|TRBJ2-1
CASRVYNEQFF
TGTGCCAGCAGAGTATACAATGAGCAGTTCTTC
>.|TRBV2|TRBJ1-3
CASSERRFRNTIYF
TGTGCCAGCAGTGAGCGCAGGTTTAGAAACACCATATATTTT
>TRBD1|TRBV11-3|TRBJ2-2
CASSPPGTGVTGELFF
TGTGCCAGCAGCCCCCCCGGGACAGGGGTGACCGGGGAGCTGTTTTTT
>.|TRBV18|TRBJ2-7
CASSPLPPYEQYF
TGTGCCAGCTCACCCCTCCCCCCCTACGAGCAGTACTTC
>.|TRBV30|TRBJ1-2
CAWSVGVRGGGYGYTF
TGTGCCTGGAGTGTAGGGGTTCGGGGCGGGGGCTATGGCTACACCTTC
>.|TRBV19|TRBJ2-3
CASSIKGIERTDTQYF
TGTGCCAGTAGTATAAAAGGGATCGAAAGGACAGATACGCAGTATTTT
>.|TRBV20-1|TRBJ2-1
CPGTPWDEQFF
TGCCCGGGGACTCCCTGGGATGAGCAGTTCTTC
>.|TRBV19|TRBJ1-4
CASQYSRGPEKLFF
TGTGCCAGCCAGTATAGCAGGGGCCCCGAAAAACTGTTTTTT
>.|TRBV7-2|TRBJ1-2
CASSSYRPQGSRYGYTF
TGTGCCAGCAGCTCATATAGGCCACAGGGTTCTAGGTATGGCTACACCTTC
>TRBD2|TRBV19|TRBJ2-3
CASSIFPSGGADTQYF
TGTGCCAGTAGTATCTTCCCCAGCGGGGGGGCAGATACGCAGTATTTT
>TRBD2|TRBV7-2|TRBJ2-7
CASSLAPSPAGGAYEQYF
TGTGCCAGCAGCTTAGCGCCCTCCCCAGCGGGGGGAGCCTACGAGCAGTACTTC
>.|TRBV7-8|TRBJ1-1
CASSHHEGSTEAFF
TGTGCCAGCAGCCACCATGAAGGTAGCACTGAAGCTTTCTTT
>.|TRBV6-5|TRBJ1-5
CASSPLKGHQPQHF
TGTGCCAGCAGTCCACTGAAGGGGCATCAGCCCCAGCATTTT
>TRBD1|TRBV13|TRBJ1-2
CASSLGQGDYGYTF
TGTGCCAGCAGCCTGGGACAGGGCGACTATGGCTACACCTTC
>.|TRBV30|TRBJ1-2
CAWSVGTRSRGYTF
TGTGCCTGGAGTGTTGGGACTCGGTCGCGCGGCTACACCTTC
>.|TRBV25-1|TRBJ1-1
CASSDPGRSEAFF
TGTGCCAGCAGTGACCCAGGGAGGTCTGAAGCTTTCTTT
>.|TRBV4-3|TRBJ1-4
CASSQDHLDEKLFF
TGCGCCAGCAGCCAAGATCATTTGGATGAAAAACTGTTTTTT
>TRBD1|TRBV2|TRBJ1-4
CASSERQGGSPYF
TGTGCCAGCAGTGAACGACAGGGAGGATCGCCGTATTTT
>.|TRBV2|TRBJ2-3
CASSDPGTVRTDTQYF
TGTGCCAGCAGTGATCCCGGGACTGTTCGCACAGATACGCAGTATTTT
>TRBD1|TRBV27|TRBJ1-3
CASGIIQGSVNTIYF
TGTGCCAGCGGTATAATACAGGGGTCGGTAAACACCATATATTTT
>.|TRBV27|TRBJ2-7
CASSSTGREQYF
TGTGCCAGCAGTTCTACAGGCCGCGAGCAGTACTTC
>TRBD1|TRBV6-5|TRBJ1-3
CASSSDRAGNTIYF
TGTGCCAGCAGTTCGGACAGGGCTGGAAACACCATATATTTT
>.|TRBV28|TRBJ2-7
CASSLWAGVSPSYEQYF
TGTGCCAGCAGTTTATGGGCTGGGGTCAGCCCCTCCTACGAGCAGTACTTC
>TRBD1|TRBV7-2|TRBJ1-2
CASSLIRGPPYGYTF
TGTGCCAGCAGCCTAATCAGGGGGCCCCCTTATGGCTACACCTTC